This T cell receptor beta chain is from a study of T cell responses to AZD1222 COVID-19 vaccine. Study overall: Second doses were pooled across both intervals (about 4 or about 12 weeks).

On this clone: Its target is not known.

V dropped 1 base and J dropped 0; count of bases not matched to a gene: 7. CDR1 SGHTA and CDR2 FQGTGA come from the germline V gene. CDR3 length: 18 residues. General study findings and limits: Scientists sampled the repertoires only once the peak T cell response had passed. Rises in breadth and depth of Spike-specific TCRs came after two AZD1222 doses. Targets within unmutated variant regions were reportedly found for nearly half of spike-specific TCRs.

Assay used: immunoSEQ multiplex PCR; TCRdb lists only in-frame clones, some missing. The sample has approximately 100,000 clones, more than 70% seen once. The sequencing here drew on peripheral blood, taken on day 0 of AZD1222 vaccination. The chain uses TRBV7-3 and TRBJ2-2, with 8 bases fitting TRBD2. The origin of this receptor is an adult in good health. The CDR3 nucleotides are TGTGCCAGCAGCTTAAAAGGGCTAGCGGGCACGAACACCGGGGAGCTGTTTTTT. This sequence encodes CASSLKGLAGTNTGELFF.